This T cell receptor (beta chain) was sequenced during a study of shared clonotypes between healthy human individuals (dated by TCRdb to 2020 to 2022). The study in broad terms: The cohort included three men and two women between 18 and 49 years of age. Per donor, three plates each were used for CD4 naive and CD4 memory, two for CD8 naive, and one for CD8 memory. Blood TCR repertoires of about five healthy adults were deeply sequenced to estimate repertoire size and the extent of clonotype sharing between individuals. To increase sequencing depth and limit assay-specific biases, different laboratories used diverse techniques to prepare libraries and sequence TCR repertoires. Per donor, leukapheresis produced somewhere between about 0.94 and 10 billion PBMCs.

Study-wide findings and limitations: Across four donors, approximately 5% of naive CD4, roughly 3.3% of naive CD8, 2.3% of memory CD4, and about 0.44% of memory CD8 clonotypes were shared. Pairwise subsampling indicated that sequencing depth was expected to affect the degree of clonotype sharing among donors. Naive subsets generally had larger estimated clonotype richness than memory subsets did. Only blood was sampled, and tissue TCR repertoires likely differ from those in blood. Even with the large sequencing depth, rarefaction of the sorted-subset datasets indicated that sequencing was incomplete. The genetic and exposure-history diversity represented was limited by the small number of donors. Compared with non-shared clonotypes, the clonotypes found in all four sorted-subset donors had higher generation probabilities.

TCR CDR3 regions were amplified from genomic DNA by multiplex PCR using the deep immunoSEQ assay. For each cell subset, the extracted genomic DNA was distributed evenly across all wells of several immunoSEQ 96-well plates, and each plate served as one replicate. For sorted subsets, around 0.2 ug genomic DNA, equal to about 30,000 T cell genomes, was loaded into each replicate PCR. Purified libraries were quantified with a Qubit 3.0 fluorometer, sized on a Bioanalyzer 2100, and re-quantified with the KAPA Library Quantification kit. Each immunoSEQ 96-well plate was sequenced on its own single-read 150-cycle Illumina NextSeq 550 flow cell. On the study's bioinformatics: Because the immunoSEQ output included only junctional sequences and no quality scores, the filtering could not be the same as the filtering used for full-length reads. Sequences were annotated with PyIR, a Python wrapper for IgBLAST v1.9, using IMGT germline references to assign V/J genes and CDR3. Reads were filtered out if the reads had weak V/J assignments (E-value above 1e-6), no CDR3, stop codons, out-of-frame junctions, or ambiguous translated residues. V3J clonotypes were defined as sequences sharing the same inferred V gene, J gene, and CDR3 amino acid sequence. Percentage overlap between repertoires was computed as shared unique clonotypes divided by the size of the smaller repertoire. Repertoire richness was assessed with RTK rarefaction, the Chao1 estimator, and Recon v2.1 estimates of unobserved clonotypes. OLGA was used to compute generation probabilities for all TCRbeta clonotypes that the gDNA method yielded from several donors. TCRdb re-hosts the immuneACCESS table, in-frame sequences only. Its copies lack some clones; in the studies checked, an unresolved V gene accounts for under half of them, and the cause for the rest is not known. That table gives V, J and clone size, and the DNA gave D and trimming. This sample holds hundreds of thousands of clones; approximately 96% were observed only once. Clones ranked in the top ten supply about 0.11% of the sample.

For the CD8 naive samples, CD45RO-negative cells were positively selected for CCR7, yielding a CD45RA+CCR7+ population from which TemRA cells were excluded. The donors were healthy, HIV-negative adults with no recently reported acute infections or vaccinations. All donors were Caucasian adults living in Nashville, Tennessee, USA. Blood was collected by leukapheresis, and PBMCs were isolated by Ficoll-Histopaque density gradient centrifugation and then cryopreserved in liquid nitrogen vapor phase. Analytical flow cytometry was used to check the purity and quantity of each magnetically sorted T cell population. Genomic DNA was isolated from every sorted fraction and measured by UV absorbance on a Nanodrop 2000c. The germline V and J ends show losses of 10 bases and 1 base respectively, and no gene match explains 15 bases of the junction. CDR1 MDHEN and CDR2 SYDVKM are derived from the germline V gene. The CDR3 goes from the cysteine to the phenylalanine over 17 residues. Only the CDR3 portion is preserved as DNA: 51 bases, with reading frame beginning at the first base.

As for this clone: This receptor's antigen is unknown. Base qualities are not recorded, but no much larger clone differs from it by a single base.

The sample comprised naive CD8+ T cells sorted from blood. What this sample's cell subset or site label stands for: CD45RA+CCR7+. The receptor comes from a young woman in good health. The chain employs TRBV28 and TRBJ2-3; TRBD2 lines up with 9 middle nucleotides. The bases read TGTGCCACAACGGGCCTAGCGGGGCCCCGGGGCACAGATACGCAGTATTTT. The translation is CATTGLAGPRGTDTQYF.